These T cell receptor beta chains were read from a single sample in a study of human thymus T cells. Some clones are missing from TCRdb's copy, which holds only in-frame ones; the method was immunoSEQ multiplex PCR. The sample records some 80,000 clones, around 96% being singletons. The sequenced material came from thymus tissue. The receptors were sampled from a boy in the first two years of life with a congenital heart defect but otherwise immunologically healthy. Both conserved end residues are part of each CDR3. D genes are given only for firm matches. Size values are once, few and many counts, or a class for expanded clones, and some rows have none.

v_gene	d_gene	j_gene	abundance	CDR3nt	CDR3aa
TRBV5-8	TRBD1	TRBJ2-6	NA	TGTGCCAGCAGCTCGACAGGGGGCTCCGTCTCTGGGGCCAACGTCCTGACTTTC	CASSSTGGSVSGANVLTF
TRBV19	NA	TRBJ1-1	NA	TGTGCCAGTAGTGCCGAAGACGGCTTGAACACTGAAGCTTTCTTT	CASSAEDGLNTEAFF
TRBV7-8	TRBD1	TRBJ1-6	NA	TGTGCCAGCAGCGTGACAGGGGTTAATTCACCCCTCCACTTT	CASSVTGVNSPLHF
TRBV18	NA	TRBJ2-1	once	TGTGCCAGCTCACCACACATTCCCCAATACAATGAGCAGTTCTTC	CASSPHIPQYNEQFF
TRBV27	NA	TRBJ2-7	NA	TGTGCCAGCTACCATCGGGCCGACTCCTACGAGCAGTACTTC	CASYHRADSYEQYF
TRBV4-2	TRBD2	TRBJ2-5	NA	TGTGCCAGCAGCCAAGATAAGGGGCGACTAGCGGTGTACCAAGAGACCCAGTACTTC	CASSQDKGRLAVYQETQYF
TRBV10-1	NA	TRBJ2-7	NA	TGCGCCAGCAGTGAATCCGTCGGGATCTACGAGCAGTACTTC	CASSESVGIYEQYF
TRBV5-6	TRBD1	TRBJ1-1	NA	TGTGCCAGCAGCTCTCAGGGGGGCCTAAACACTGAAGCTTTCTTT	CASSSQGGLNTEAFF
TRBV7-9	TRBD2	TRBJ2-7	NA	TGTGCCAGCAGCTCTGGGACTAGCGGGAGTCTCTGCGCCTACGAGCAGTACTTC	CASSSGTSGSLCAYEQYF
TRBV5-5	TRBD1	TRBJ2-1	NA	TGTGCCAGCAGCGCCAATGACAGGGGATACAATGAGCAGTTCTTC	CASSANDRGYNEQFF
TRBV27	NA	TRBJ2-3	NA	TGTGCCAGCAGTACGTTTACCACAGATACGCAGTATTTT	CASSTFTTDTQYF
TRBV15	TRBD2	TRBJ2-3	NA	TGTGCCACCAGCAGAGATATAGGGACTAGCGGGTATACGCAGTATTTT	CATSRDIGTSGYTQYF
TRBV7-9	NA	TRBJ1-5	NA	TGTGCCAGCAGCTTAGTACTTGGGGGGGCGAGGATGGATCAGCCCCAGCATTTT	CASSLVLGGARMDQPQHF
TRBV19	NA	TRBJ1-5	NA	TGTGCCAGTAGTATTCCCGGGATCGGACAGCCCCAGCATTTT	CASSIPGIGQPQHF
TRBV28	NA	TRBJ1-5	NA	TGTGCCAGCAGTTTAAGGAGGGATAGCAATCAGCCCCAGCATTTT	CASSLRRDSNQPQHF
TRBV6-6	NA	TRBJ2-2	NA	TGTGCCAGCAGTTATGAATCCGGGAACACCGGGGAGCTGTTTTTT	CASSYESGNTGELFF
TRBV9	NA	TRBJ1-1	NA	TGTGCCAGCAGCGTAGCTCGGGATTCGAGGACTGAAGCTTTCTTT	CASSVARDSRTEAFF
TRBV27	TRBD2	TRBJ2-2	NA	TGTGCCAGCAGCCCACCGACTAGCGGGGGGGAAAACACCGGGGAGCTGTTTTTT	CASSPPTSGGENTGELFF
TRBV5-8	NA	TRBJ1-5	once	TGTGCCAGCAGCTTTCGTACCAGGGGTGTTCAGCCCCAGCATTTT	CASSFRTRGVQPQHF
TRBV5-5	NA	TRBJ1-3	NA	TGTGCCAGCAGCTTGGGCCAGGGAAAGGCTTTAGGCAACACCATATATTTT	CASSLGQGKALGNTIYF
TRBV19	NA	TRBJ2-7	NA	TGTGCCAGTAGTATAGCGGTTAGGTTCGGGACGGCGGGAGAGCAGTACTTC	CASSIAVRFGTAGEQYF
TRBV7-4	TRBD2	TRBJ2-3	once	TGTGCCAGCAGCTTAGTGAGAGGGACTAGCGGGGGATATACGCAGTATTTT	CASSLVRGTSGGYTQYF